The 3 T cell receptor beta chains below were found in one sample sequenced in a study of cytomegalovirus exposure and HLA in healthy donors. Clones were read by immunoSEQ multiplex PCR, and TCRdb kept only the in-frame ones, dropping some. The data hold 150,000 to 200,000 clones, with roughly 86% observed a single time. The sample was PBMCs. These receptors all come from a woman under 30 in good health and CMV-seropositive.

The chain joins TRBV10-2 to TRBJ1-4; D perhaps matches TRBD1 (6 bases). The CDR3 contains 16 residues. The germline CDR1 and CDR2 sequences are WSHSY and SAAADI. V shed 8 bases and J shed 8 bases, with 24 bases lying between them. The CDR3 loop reads CASSLLLGRGREKLFF. The CDR3 bases are TGCGCCAGCTCGCTCCTTTTGGGCAGGGGTAGGGAAAAACTGTTTTTT.

The rearrangement uses TRBV7-3 and TRBJ2-2; 8 bases align to TRBD1. The CDR3 totals 15 residues. From germline, CDR1 is SGHTA and CDR2 FQGTGA. J lost 3 bases, V lost 6 bases, and 6 bases had no gene match. CDR3 in DNA: TGTGCCAGCAGACCAGGGGGCGCGGACACCGGGGAGCTGTTTTTT. The encoded protein is CASRPGGADTGELFF.

The V gene is TRBV20-1, the J gene TRBJ2-1, with D tentatively TRBD2 (5 bases). This CDR3 is built from 11 residues. Per the germline V gene, CDR1 is DFQATT and CDR2 is SNEGSKA (reference sequence). The ends were cut back, 6 bases at V and 12 bases at J, with 15 bases in the middle. CDR3 coding DNA: TGCAGTGCGCCTTCCTCCGGAGGGCAGTTCTTC. This translates into CSAPSSGGQFF.